This T cell receptor beta chain was profiled in a study of identical twins. TCRdb re-derived calls from the 5' RACE reads in MiXCR, one entry per CDR3 protein. The sample has roughly 250,000 distinct CDR3 sequences; around 15% are singletons. This CDR3 has 15 residues. Germline loops: CDR1 DFQATT, CDR2 SNEGSKA (reference sequence). V shed 7 bases and J shed 8 bases, with 24 bases lying between them. The receptor's source is a woman aged 18-29 years in good health. Sequences were obtained from memory (CD45RO+) T cells sorted from blood. This chain uses TRBV20-1 with TRBJ2-1; perhaps TRBD2 as D (5 bases). This CDR3 is CSVTFGESTHHEQFF. In DNA, the CDR3 is TGCAGTGTCACTTTCGGGGAATCCACCCACCATGAGCAGTTCTTC.